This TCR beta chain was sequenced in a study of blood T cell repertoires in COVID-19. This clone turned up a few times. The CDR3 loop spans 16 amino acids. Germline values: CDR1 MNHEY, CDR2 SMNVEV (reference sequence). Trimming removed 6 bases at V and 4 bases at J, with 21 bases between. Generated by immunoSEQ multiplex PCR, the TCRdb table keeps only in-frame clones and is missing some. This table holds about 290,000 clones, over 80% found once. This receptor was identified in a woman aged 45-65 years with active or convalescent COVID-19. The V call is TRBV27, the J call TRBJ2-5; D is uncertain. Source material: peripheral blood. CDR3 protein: CASRIRMELSRETQYF. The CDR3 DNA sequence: TGTGCCAGCAGAATAAGGATGGAACTAAGCCGAGAGACCCAGTACTTC.